This T cell receptor (beta chain) was identified in a study of blood T cell repertoires in COVID-19. Across the study: COVID-19 samples collected from the United States, Italy and Spain covered acute and convalescent phases.

This CDR3 has 14 residues. Germline CDR1 and CDR2: MGHDK and SYGVNS. The V gene lost 5 bases and the J gene lost 11 bases, with 21 bases spanning the gap. Sequencing used immunoSEQ multiplex PCR; TCRdb keeps in-frame clones, though not all of them. The table lists around 230,000 clones, around 88% of them singletons. The sequencing sample was made of PBMCs or T cells enriched from blood (not recorded which). The V and J genes are TRBV25-1 and TRBJ1-2, with no clear D. The TCR originated in a woman aged 40 to 55 with acute COVID-19. Written as DNA, the CDR3 is TGTGCCAGCAGTCCCGCAGAAAGTATATTGTTGTACACCTTC. Its translation: CASSPAESILLYTF.